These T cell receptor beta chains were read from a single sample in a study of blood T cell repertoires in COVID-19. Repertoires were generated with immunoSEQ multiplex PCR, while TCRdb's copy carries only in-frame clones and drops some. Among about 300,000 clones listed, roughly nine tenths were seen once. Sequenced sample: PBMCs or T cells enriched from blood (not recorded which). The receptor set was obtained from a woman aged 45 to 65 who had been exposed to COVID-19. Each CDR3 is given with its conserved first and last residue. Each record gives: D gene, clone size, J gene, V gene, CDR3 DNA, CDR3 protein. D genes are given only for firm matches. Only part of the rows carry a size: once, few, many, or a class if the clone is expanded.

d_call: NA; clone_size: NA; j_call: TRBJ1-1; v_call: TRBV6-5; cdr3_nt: TGTGCCAGCAAGTGGGGCAGGGCGGAGACTGAAGCTTTCTTT; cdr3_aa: CASKWGRAETEAFF
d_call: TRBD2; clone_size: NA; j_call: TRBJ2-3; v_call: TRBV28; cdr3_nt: TGTGCCAGCAAGCCCGGGACTAGCAGGACAGATACGCAGTATTTT; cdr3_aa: CASKPGTSRTDTQYF
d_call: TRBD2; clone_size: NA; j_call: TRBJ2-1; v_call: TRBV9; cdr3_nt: TGTGCCAGCAGCGTAGAGGGACTAGCGGGCAGCTCCTACAATGAGCAGTTCTTC; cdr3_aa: CASSVEGLAGSSYNEQFF
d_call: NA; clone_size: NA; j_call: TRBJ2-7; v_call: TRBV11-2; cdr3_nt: TGTGCCAGCAGCTTAACGGACACTTCCCACGAGCAGTACTTC; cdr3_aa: CASSLTDTSHEQYF
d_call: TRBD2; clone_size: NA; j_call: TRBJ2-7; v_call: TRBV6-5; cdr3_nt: TGTGCCAGCAGGGGACTACTTTCCTACGAGCAGTACTTC; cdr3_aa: CASRGLLSYEQYF
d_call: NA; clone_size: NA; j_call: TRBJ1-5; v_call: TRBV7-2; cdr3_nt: TGTGCCAGCAGCTCCCCCGAACGGGGACAGCCCCAGCATTTT; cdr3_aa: CASSSPERGQPQHF
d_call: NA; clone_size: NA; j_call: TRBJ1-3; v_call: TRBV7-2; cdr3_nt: TGTGCCAGCAGCAACGACAGCCCCTCTGGAAACACCATATATTTT; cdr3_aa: CASSNDSPSGNTIYF
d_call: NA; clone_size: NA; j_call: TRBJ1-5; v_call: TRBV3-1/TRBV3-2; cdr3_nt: TGTGCCAGCAGCCAAGGCTACAATCAGCCCCAGCATTTT; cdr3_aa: CASSQGYNQPQHF
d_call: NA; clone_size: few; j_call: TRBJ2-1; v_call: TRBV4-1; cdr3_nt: TGCGCCAGCAGCCCACGGGTGGTAGAGAGCGCCTACAATGAGCAGTTCTTC; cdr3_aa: CASSPRVVESAYNEQFF
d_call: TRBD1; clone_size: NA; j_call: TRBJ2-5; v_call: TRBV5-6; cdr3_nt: TGTGCCAGCAGCTTGGGGGGACAGGCTAACCAAGAGACCCAGTACTTC; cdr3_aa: CASSLGGQANQETQYF
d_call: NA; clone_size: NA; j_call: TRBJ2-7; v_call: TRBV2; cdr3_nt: TGTGCCAGCCGCGGGACAGCTCTGTCCTACGAGCAGTACTTC; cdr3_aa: CASRGTALSYEQYF
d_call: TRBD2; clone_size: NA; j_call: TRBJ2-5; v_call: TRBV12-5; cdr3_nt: TGTGCTAGTGGTTTGGTACGCGATAGCGGGAACCTGGGGACCCAGTACTTC; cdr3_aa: CASGLVRDSGNLGTQYF
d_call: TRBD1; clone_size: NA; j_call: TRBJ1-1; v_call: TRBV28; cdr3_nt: TGTGCCAGCAGTCCACAGACAGGGGGTAAGAAGGCTTTCTTT; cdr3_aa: CASSPQTGGKKAFF
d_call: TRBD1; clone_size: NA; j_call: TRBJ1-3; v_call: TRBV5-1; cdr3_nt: TGCGCCAGCAGCACAGGGGACAGAAGAGTCCCATACTCTGGAAACACCATATATTTT; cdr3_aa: CASSTGDRRVPYSGNTIYF
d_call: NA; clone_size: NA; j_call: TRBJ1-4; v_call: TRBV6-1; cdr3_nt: TGTGCCAGCAGTGAAGGAGGGGGAGGGGAAAAACTGTTTTTT; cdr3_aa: CASSEGGGGEKLFF
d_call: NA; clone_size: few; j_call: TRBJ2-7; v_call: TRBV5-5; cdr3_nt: TGTGCCAGCAGCTTGACCGGAGGAGCTGGCGAGCAGTACTTC; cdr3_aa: CASSLTGGAGEQYF
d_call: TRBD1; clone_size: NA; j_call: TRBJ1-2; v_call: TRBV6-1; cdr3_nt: TGTGCCAGCAGTGACAGGACAGGGGTGACAAACTATGGCTACACCTTC; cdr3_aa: CASSDRTGVTNYGYTF
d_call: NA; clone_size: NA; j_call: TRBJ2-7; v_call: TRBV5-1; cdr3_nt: TGCGCCAGCAGCTCCCAATCGGTTACCTACGAGCAGTACTTC; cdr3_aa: CASSSQSVTYEQYF
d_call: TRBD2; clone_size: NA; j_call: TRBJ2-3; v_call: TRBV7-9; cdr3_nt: TGTGCCAGCAGCACACAGCTAGCGGGGGATACAGATACGCAGTATTTT; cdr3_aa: CASSTQLAGDTDTQYF
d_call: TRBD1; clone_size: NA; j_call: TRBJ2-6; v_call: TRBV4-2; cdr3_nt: TGTGCCAGCAGCCAAGATCCTTCGGACAGGGCTGGGGCCAACGTCCTGACTTTC; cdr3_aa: CASSQDPSDRAGANVLTF
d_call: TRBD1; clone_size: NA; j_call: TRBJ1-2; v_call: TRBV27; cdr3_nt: TGTGCCAGCAGTTCAGGGGGCGGGTATGGCTACACCTTC; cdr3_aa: CASSSGGGYGYTF
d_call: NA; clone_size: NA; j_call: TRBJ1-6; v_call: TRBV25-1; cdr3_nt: TGTGCCAGCAAACAGGGTTTTGATAATTCACCCCTCCACTTT; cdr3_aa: CASKQGFDNSPLHF
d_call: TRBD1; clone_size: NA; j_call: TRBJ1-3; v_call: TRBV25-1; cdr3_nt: TGTGCCAGCAGTAAGACAGGGGGCTCTGGAAACACCATATATTTT; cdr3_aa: CASSKTGGSGNTIYF
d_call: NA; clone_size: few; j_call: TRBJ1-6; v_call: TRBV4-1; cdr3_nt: TGCGCCAGCAGCCAAGATCGTTTCGGGGGACTGGGAAATTCACCCCTCCACTTT; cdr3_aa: CASSQDRFGGLGNSPLHF
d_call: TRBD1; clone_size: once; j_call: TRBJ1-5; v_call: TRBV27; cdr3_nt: TGTGCCAGCAGTTTACGACGGACAGGGCAAGGGTATAGCAATCAGCCCCAGCATTTT; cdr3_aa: CASSLRRTGQGYSNQPQHF
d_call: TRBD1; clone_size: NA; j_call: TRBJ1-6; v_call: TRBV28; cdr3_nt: TGTGCCAGTAGGACAGGGGTGGATTCACCCCTCCACTTT; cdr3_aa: CASRTGVDSPLHF
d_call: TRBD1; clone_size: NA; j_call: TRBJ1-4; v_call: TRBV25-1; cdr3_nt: TGTGCCAGCAGTGGTACATTAGGACAGGGCGTTTATGAAAAACTGTTTTTT; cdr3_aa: CASSGTLGQGVYEKLFF
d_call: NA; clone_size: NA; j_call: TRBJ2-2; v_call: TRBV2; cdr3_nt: TGTGCCAGCAGTGAGGTTGGGGCAGGAGGGGAGCTGTTTTTT; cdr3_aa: CASSEVGAGGELFF
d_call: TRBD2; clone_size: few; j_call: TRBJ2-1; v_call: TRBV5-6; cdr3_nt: TGTGCCAGCAGCTCACTTAGCGGGGCGGCTTCAGGGAGCGAGTTCTTC; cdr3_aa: CASSSLSGAASGSEFF
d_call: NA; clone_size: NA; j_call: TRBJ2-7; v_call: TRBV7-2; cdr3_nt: TGTGCCAGCAGCGTTAGTGGCTCCTACGAGCAGTACTTC; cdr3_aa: CASSVSGSYEQYF
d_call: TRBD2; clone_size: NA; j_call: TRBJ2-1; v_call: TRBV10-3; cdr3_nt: TGTGCCATCAGTGCCGGGACTAGCGGCTACAATGAGCAGTTCTTC; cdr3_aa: CAISAGTSGYNEQFF
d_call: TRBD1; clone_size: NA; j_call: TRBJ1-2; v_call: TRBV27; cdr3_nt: TGTGCCAGCAGTAGAATCGGGGCAGGGGGGAATGGCTACACCTTC; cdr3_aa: CASSRIGAGGNGYTF
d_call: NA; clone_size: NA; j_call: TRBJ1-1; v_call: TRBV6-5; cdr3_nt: TGTGCCAGCAGCCTTCAGGGGAACACTGAAGCTTTCTTT; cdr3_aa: CASSLQGNTEAFF
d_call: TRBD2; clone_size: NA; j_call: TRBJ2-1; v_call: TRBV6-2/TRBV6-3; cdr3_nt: TGTGCCAGCAGTTCGGGACTAGTGTACAATGAGCAGTTCTTC; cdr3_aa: CASSSGLVYNEQFF
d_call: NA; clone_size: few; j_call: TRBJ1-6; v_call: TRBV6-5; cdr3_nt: TGTGCCAGCAGTCCATACCGGGGAAGTCAATCACCCCTCCACTTT; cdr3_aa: CASSPYRGSQSPLHF
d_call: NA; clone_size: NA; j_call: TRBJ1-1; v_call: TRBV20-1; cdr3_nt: TGCAGTGCTAGTCAGGGAACCAACCTGAACACTGAAGCTTTCTTT; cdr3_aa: CSASQGTNLNTEAFF
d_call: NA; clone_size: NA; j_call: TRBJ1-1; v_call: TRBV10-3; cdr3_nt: TGTGCCATCAGTGAGTCCGGAGGGGCACTCATGAACACTGAAGCTTTCTTT; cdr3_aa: CAISESGGALMNTEAFF
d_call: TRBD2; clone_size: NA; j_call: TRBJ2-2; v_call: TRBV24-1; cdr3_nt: TGTGCCACCGGCCGGGCTAGCGGGGGGGCAGGGGAGCTGTTTTTT; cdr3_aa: CATGRASGGAGELFF
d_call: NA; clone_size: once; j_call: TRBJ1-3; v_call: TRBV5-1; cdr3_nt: TGCGCCAGCAGCTTGAGTAAGTCAGGATCTGGAAACACCATATATTTT; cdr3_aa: CASSLSKSGSGNTIYF
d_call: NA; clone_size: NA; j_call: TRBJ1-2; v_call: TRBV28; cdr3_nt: TGTGCCAGCAGTTTAACAGGGATTCAAGGCTACACCTTC; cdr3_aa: CASSLTGIQGYTF
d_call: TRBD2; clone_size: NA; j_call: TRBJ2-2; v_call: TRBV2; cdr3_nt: TGTGCCAGCAGTGAAGAAATAGCGGGGGAAAACACCGGGGAGCTGTTTTTT; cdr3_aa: CASSEEIAGENTGELFF
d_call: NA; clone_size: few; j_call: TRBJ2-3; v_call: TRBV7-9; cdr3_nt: TGTGCCAGCAGCTTACAGGGGAGCACAGATACGCAGTATTTT; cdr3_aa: CASSLQGSTDTQYF
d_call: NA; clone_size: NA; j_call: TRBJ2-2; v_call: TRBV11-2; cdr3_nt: TGTGCCAGCAGCTTAGAAGGTCCGCAGGTCGGGGAGCTGTTTTTT; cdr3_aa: CASSLEGPQVGELFF
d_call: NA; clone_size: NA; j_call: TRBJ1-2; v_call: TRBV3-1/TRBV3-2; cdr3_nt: TGTGCCAGCAGCCAAGATAGAGAAGTACAGTCAGGCGATGGCTACACCTTC; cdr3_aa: CASSQDREVQSGDGYTF
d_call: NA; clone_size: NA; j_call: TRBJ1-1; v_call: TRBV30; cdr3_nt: TGTGCCTGGAGTGCCCGAGGAGGTAACACTGAAGCTTTCTTT; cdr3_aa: CAWSARGGNTEAFF
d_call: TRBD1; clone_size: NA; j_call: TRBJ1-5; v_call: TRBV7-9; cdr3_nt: TGTGCCAGCACCTCAGGGGGTAGCAATCAGCCCCAGCATTTT; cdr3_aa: CASTSGGSNQPQHF
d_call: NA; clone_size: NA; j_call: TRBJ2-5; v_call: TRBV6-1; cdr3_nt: TGTGCCAGCAGTGTTAACTACCCGTTTACTAAAGAGACCCAGTACTTC; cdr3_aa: CASSVNYPFTKETQYF
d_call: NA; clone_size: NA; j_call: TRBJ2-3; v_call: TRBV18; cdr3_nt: TGTGCCAGCTCACCCCCGGGACTCCAAAGGTATACGCAGTATTTT; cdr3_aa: CASSPPGLQRYTQYF
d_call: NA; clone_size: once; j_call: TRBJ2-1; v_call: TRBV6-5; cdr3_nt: TGTGCCAGCACAACTCCGGGGGTGGCCTACAATGAGCAGTTCTTC; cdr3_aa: CASTTPGVAYNEQFF
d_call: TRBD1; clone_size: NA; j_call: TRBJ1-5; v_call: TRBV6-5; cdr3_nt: TGTGCCAGCAGCTCGACAGGGGGGAATCAGCCCCAGCATTTT; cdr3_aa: CASSSTGGNQPQHF
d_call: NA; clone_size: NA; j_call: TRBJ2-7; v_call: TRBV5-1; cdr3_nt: TGCGCCAGCAGCTTGGCCGCGACAGTGGTCAACGAGCAGTACTTC; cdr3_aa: CASSLAATVVNEQYF
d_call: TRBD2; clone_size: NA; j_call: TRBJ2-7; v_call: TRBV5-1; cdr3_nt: TGCGCCAGCAGCTTGGGGGGACTAGCGTCAAACTACGAGCAGTACTTC; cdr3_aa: CASSLGGLASNYEQYF
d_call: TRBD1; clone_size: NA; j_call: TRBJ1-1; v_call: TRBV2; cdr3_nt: TGTGCCAGTTTGCCAGAGACAGGGGGACTCGCTGAAGCTTTCTTT; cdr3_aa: CASLPETGGLAEAFF
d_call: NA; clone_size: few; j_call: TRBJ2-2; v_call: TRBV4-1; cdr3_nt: TGCGCCAGCAGCCATCCAGGGGGGCCTCTAAGCACCGGGGAGCTGTTTTTT; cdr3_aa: CASSHPGGPLSTGELFF